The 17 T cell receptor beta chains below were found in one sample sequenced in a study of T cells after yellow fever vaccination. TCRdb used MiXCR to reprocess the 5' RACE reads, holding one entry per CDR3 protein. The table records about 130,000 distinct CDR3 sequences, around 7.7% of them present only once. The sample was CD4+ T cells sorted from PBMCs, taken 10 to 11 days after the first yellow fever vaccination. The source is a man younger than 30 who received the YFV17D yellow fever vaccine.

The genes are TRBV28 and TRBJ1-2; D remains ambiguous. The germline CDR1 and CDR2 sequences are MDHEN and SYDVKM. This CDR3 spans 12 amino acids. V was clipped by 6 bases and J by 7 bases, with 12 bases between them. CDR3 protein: CASSTPTGGYTF. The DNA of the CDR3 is TGTGCCAGCAGCACTCCGACGGGTGGCTACACCTTC.

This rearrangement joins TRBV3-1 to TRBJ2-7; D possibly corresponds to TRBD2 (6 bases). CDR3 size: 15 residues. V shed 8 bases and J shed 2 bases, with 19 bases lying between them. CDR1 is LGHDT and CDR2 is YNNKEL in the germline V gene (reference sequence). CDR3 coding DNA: TGTGCCAGCTGCCCCGTCGGGAGTTCAGCCTACGAGCAGTACTTC. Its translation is CASCPVGSSAYEQYF.

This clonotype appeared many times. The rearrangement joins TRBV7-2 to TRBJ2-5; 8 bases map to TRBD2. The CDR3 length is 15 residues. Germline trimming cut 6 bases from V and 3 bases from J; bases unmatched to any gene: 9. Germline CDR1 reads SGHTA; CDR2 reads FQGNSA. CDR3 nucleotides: TGTGCCAGCAGTGCGGGGGCCGGGAGGGAAGAGACCCAGTACTTC. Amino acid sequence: CASSAGAGREETQYF.

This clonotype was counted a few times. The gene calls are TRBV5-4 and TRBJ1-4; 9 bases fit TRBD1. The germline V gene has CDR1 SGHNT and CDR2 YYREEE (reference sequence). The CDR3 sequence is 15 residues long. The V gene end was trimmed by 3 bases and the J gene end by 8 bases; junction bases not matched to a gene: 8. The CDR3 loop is CASSSEQGAREKLFF. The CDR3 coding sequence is TGTGCCAGCAGCTCGGAACAGGGGGCACGGGAAAAACTGTTTTTT.

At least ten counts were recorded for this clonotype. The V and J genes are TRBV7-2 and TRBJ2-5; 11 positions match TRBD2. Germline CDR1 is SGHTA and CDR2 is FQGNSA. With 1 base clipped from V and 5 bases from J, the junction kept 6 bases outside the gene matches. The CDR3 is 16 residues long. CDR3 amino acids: CASSLVAGGLGETQYF. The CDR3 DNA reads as TGTGCCAGCAGCTTAGTAGCGGGGGGGCTGGGGGAGACCCAGTACTTC.

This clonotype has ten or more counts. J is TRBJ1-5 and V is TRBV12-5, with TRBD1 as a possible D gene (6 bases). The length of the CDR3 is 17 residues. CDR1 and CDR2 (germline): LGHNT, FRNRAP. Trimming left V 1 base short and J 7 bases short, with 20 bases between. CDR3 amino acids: CASGLGYGARGDQPQHF. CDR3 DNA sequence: TGTGCTAGTGGTTTGGGCTACGGTGCCAGGGGTGACCAGCCCCAGCATTTT.

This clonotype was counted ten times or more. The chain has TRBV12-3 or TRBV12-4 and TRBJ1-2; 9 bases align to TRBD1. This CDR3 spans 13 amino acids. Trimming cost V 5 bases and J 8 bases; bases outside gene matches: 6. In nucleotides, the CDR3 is TGTGCCAGCAGTCGACAGGGGGTGGAGGGCTACACCTTC. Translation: CASSRQGVEGYTF.

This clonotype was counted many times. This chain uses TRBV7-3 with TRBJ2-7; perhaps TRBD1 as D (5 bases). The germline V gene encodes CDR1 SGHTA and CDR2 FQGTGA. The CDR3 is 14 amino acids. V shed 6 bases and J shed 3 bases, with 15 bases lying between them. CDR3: CASSPTTDYYEQYF. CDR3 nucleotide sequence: TGTGCCAGCAGTCCTACGACAGATTACTACGAGCAGTACTTC.

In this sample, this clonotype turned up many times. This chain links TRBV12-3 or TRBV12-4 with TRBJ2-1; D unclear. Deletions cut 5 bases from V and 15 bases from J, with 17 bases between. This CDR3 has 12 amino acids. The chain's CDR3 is CASSTWTTSVFF. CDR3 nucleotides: TGTGCCAGCAGTACATGGACCACTTCGGTGTTCTTC.

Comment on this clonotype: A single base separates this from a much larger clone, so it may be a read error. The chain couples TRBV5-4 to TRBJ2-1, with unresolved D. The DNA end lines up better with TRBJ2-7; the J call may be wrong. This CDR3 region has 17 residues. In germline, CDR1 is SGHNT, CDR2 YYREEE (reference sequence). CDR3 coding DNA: TGTGCCAGCAGCTTGGGAAAATGGGTGCGAATACAGAATGAGCAGTACTTC. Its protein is CASSLGKWVRIQNEQYF.

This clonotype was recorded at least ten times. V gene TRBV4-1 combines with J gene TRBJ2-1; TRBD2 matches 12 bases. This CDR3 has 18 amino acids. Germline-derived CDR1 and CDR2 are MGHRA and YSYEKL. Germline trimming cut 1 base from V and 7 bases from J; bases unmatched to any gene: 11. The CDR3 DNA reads TGCGCCAGCAGCCAAGTACTAGCGGGGGGCGGGTGGGGGAATGAGCAGTTCTTC. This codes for CASSQVLAGGGWGNEQFF.

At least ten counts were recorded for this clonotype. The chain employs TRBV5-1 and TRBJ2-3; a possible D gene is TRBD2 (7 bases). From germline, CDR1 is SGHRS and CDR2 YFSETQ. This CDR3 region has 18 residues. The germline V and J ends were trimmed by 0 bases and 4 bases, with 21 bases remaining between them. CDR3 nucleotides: TGCGCCAGCAGCTTGGCCGCCGCATGGGGGGGCCACGCAGATACGCAGTATTTT. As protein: CASSLAAAWGGHADTQYF.

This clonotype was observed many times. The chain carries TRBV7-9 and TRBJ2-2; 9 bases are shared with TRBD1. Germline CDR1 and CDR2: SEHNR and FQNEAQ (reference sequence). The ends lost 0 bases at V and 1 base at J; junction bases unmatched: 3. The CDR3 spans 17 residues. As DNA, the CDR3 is TGTGCCAGCAGCTTAGCCCCGGGACAGGGGAACACCGGGGAGCTGTTTTTT. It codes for CASSLAPGQGNTGELFF.

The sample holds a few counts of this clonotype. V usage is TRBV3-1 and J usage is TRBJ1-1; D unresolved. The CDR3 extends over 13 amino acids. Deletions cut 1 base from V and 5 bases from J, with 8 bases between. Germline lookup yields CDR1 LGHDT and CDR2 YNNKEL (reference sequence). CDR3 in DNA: TGTGCCAGCAGCCAAGTAGAGGGTACTGAAGCTTTCTTT. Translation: CASSQVEGTEAFF.

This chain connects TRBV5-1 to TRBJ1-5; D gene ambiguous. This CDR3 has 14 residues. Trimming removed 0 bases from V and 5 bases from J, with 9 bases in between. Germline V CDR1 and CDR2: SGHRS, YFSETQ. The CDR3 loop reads CASSLEGRDQPQHF. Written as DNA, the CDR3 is TGCGCCAGCAGCTTGGAGGGTAGGGATCAGCCCCAGCATTTT.

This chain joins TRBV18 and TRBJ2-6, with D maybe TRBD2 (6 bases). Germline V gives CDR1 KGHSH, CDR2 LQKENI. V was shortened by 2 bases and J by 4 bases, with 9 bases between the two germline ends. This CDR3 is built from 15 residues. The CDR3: CASSPAAGGANVLTF. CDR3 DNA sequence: TGTGCCAGCTCACCAGCCGCGGGGGGGGCCAACGTCCTGACTTTC.

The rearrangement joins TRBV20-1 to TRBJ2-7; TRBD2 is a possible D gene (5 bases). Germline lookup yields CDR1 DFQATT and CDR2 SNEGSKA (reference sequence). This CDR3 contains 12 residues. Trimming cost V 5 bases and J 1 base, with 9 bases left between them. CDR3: CSAGGPSYEQYF. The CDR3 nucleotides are TGCAGTGCTGGAGGACCGTCCTACGAGCAGTACTTC.